The T cell receptor (beta chain) under discussion was sequenced for a study of radiotherapy plus CTLA-4 blockade in lung cancer. Sequencing used immunoSEQ multiplex PCR; TCRdb keeps in-frame clones, though not all of them. Among some 94,000 clones listed, roughly 80% were seen once. This clone was seen a few times. The antigen is unknown. The CDR3 sequence is 13 residues long. V lost 4 bases and J lost 8, with 15 bases in between. Germline V gene lookup returns CDR1 SGHDT and CDR2 YYEEEE. Findings and limits, study-wide: Expansion of tumor-derived TCR clones was observed in blood after radiotherapy plus ipilimumab. Early shifts in blood T cell clones, with interferon-beta, reportedly predicted response best.

The clonotype was recovered from a human donor with non-small cell lung cancer that progressed on radiotherapy plus ipilimumab. This sequence joins TRBV5-6 and TRBJ1-1; D gene uncertain. Here the sequenced sample was peripheral blood, taken from a patient treated with radiotherapy plus ipilimumab. The DNA of the CDR3 is TGTGCCAGCAGCCCGCACCGATCCGTGGAAGCTTTCTTT. Protein product: CASSPHRSVEAFF.